This T cell receptor beta chain was identified during a study of identical twins' blood T cells. As originally analysed: Clonotypes per individual ranged from about 95,000 to nearly 550,000. TCRdb passed the 5' RACE reads through MiXCR, listing each CDR3 protein once. The V and J calls shown here were made by TCRdb, not taken from the authors' results. The sample includes roughly 380,000 distinct CDR3 sequences, roughly 28% of them seen just once. Donors were six healthy women in three monozygous twin pairs. Reared together, all three twin pairs probably met the same infectious agents and vaccines. Trimming removed 7 bases at V and 4 bases at J, with 11 bases between. The CDR3 covers 13 residues. The V gene's germline CDR1 is MGHDK and CDR2 SYGVNS.

Sequencing was performed on PBMCs. This TCR derives from a woman aged 18-49 years in good health. This sequence joins TRBV25-1 and TRBJ1-5; D ambiguous. CDR3 residues: CASTSGGNQPQHF. In nucleotides, the CDR3 is TGTGCCAGCACTTCAGGCGGAAATCAGCCCCAGCATTTT.